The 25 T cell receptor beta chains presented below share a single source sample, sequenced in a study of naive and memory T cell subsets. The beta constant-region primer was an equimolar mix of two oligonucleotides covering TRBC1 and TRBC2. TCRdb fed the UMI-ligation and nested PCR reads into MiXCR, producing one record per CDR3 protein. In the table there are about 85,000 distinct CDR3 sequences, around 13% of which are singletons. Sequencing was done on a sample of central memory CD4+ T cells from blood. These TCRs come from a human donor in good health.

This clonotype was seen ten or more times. Here the CDR3 DNA reads TGCGCCAGCAGCCAAAGCAATGAGCAGTTCTTC. Its translation: CASSQSNEQFF. V usage is TRBV4-3 and J usage is TRBJ2-1; no clear D gene. With 2 bases removed from V and 6 bases from J, the gap between germline ends came to 2 bases. In germline, CDR1 is LGHNA, CDR2 YSLEER. The CDR3 loop spans 11 amino acids.

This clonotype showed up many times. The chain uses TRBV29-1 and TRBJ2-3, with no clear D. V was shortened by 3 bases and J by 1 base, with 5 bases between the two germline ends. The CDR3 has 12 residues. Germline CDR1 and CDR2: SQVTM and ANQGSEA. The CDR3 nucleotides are TGCAGCGTTGAGGACGGCACAGATACGCAGTATTTT. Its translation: CSVEDGTDTQYF.

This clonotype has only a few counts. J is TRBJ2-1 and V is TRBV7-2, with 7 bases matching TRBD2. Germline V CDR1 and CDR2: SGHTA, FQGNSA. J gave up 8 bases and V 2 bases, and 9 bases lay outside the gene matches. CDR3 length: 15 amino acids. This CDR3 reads CASSLQGGRWDEQFF. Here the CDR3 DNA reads TGTGCCAGCAGCTTACAGGGCGGGAGATGGGATGAGCAGTTCTTC.

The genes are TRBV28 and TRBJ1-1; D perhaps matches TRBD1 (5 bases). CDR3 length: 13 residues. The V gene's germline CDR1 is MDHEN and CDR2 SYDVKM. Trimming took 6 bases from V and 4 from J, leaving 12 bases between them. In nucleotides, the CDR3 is TGTGCCAGCAGACGGGACCTTACCACTGAAGCTTTCTTT. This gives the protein CASRRDLTTEAFF.

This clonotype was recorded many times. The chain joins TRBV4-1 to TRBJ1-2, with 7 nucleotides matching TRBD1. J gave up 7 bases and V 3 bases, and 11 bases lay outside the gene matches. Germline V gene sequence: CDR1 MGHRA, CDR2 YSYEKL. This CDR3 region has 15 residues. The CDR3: CASSQRGQTSFGYTF. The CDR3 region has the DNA TGCGCCAGCAGCCAGAGGGGACAGACGTCCTTTGGCTACACCTTC.

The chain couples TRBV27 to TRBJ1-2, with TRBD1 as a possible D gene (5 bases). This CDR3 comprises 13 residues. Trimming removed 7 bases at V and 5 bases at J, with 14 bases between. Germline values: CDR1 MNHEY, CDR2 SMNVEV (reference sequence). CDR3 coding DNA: TGTGCCAGCACCTCGACAGTTAGTTATGGCTACACCTTC. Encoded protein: CASTSTVSYGYTF.

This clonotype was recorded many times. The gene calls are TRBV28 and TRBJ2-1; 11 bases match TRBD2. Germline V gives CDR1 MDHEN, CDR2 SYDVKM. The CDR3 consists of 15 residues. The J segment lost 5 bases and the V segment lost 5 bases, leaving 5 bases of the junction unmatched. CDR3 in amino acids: CASSLLAGGNNEQFF. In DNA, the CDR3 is TGTGCCAGCAGTCTCCTAGCGGGAGGTAACAATGAGCAGTTCTTC.

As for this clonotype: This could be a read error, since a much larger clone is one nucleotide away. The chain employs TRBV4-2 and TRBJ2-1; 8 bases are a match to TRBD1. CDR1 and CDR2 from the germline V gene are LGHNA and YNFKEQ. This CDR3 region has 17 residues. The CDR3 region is CASRQVGRTGTNNEQFF. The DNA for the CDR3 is TGTGCCAGCCGCCAAGTCGGAAGGACAGGGACGAACAATGAGCAGTTCTTC.

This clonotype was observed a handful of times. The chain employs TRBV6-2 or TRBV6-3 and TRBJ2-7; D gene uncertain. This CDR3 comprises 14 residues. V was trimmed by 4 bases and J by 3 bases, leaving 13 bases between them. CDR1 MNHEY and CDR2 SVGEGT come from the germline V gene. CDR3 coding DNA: TGTGCCAGCAGTTTCATGGTGGGGATCTACGAGCAGTACTTC. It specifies CASSFMVGIYEQYF.

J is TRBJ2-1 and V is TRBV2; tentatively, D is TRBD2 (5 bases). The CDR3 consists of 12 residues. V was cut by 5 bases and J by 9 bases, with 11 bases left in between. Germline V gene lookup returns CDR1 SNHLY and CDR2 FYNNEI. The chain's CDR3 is CASSLRDGEQFF. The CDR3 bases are TGTGCCAGCAGTCTCCGGGATGGTGAGCAGTTCTTC.

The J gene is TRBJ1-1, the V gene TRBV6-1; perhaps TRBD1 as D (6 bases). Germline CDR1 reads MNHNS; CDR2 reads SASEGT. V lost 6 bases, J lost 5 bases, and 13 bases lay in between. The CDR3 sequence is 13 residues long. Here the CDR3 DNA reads TGTGCCAGCAGCGGAAACAGGGAAACTGAAGCTTTCTTT. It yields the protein CASSGNRETEAFF.

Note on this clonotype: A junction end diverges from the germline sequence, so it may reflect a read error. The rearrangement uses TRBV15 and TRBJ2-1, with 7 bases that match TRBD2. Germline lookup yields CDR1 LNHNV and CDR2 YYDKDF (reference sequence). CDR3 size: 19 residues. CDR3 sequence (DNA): TGTGCCACCAGCAGCGGATCTAGCGGAACCTACGACTTCCTACGCCCGCCCCGTTTC. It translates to CATSSGSSGTYDFLRPPRF.

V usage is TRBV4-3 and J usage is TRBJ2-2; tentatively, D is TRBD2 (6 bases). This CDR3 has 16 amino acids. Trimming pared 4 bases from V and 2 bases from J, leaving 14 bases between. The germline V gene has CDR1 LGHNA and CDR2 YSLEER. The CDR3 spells CASSRRDSINTGELFF. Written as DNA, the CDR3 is TGCGCCAGCAGCCGACGGGACTCCATTAACACCGGGGAGCTGTTTTTT.

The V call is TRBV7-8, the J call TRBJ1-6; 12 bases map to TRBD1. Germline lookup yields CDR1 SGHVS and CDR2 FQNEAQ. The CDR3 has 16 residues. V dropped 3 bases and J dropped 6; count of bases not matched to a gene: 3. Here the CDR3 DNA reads TGTGCCAGCAGCTTGGGACAGGGGGCGGGTAATTCACCCCTCCACTTT. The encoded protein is CASSLGQGAGNSPLHF.

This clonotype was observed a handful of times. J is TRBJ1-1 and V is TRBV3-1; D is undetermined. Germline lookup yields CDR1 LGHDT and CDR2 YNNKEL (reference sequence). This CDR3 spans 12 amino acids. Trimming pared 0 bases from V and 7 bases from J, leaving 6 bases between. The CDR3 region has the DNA TGTGCCAGCAGCCAAGAGCCGATTGAAGCTTTCTTT. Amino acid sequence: CASSQEPIEAFF.

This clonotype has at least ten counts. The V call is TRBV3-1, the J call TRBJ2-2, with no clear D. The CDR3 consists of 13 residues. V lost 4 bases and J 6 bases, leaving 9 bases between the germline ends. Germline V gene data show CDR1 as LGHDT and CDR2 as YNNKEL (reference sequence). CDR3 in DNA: TGTGCCAGCAGCCCTGACTTATCCGGGGAGCTGTTTTTT. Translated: CASSPDLSGELFF.

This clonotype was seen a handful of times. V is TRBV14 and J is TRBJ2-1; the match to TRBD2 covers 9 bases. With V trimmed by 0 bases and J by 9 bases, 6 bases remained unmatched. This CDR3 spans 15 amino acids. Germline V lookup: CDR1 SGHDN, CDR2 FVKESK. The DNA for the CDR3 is TGTGCCAGCAGCCAAGACCTAGCGGGAACGCGTGAGCAGTTCTTC. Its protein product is CASSQDLAGTREQFF.

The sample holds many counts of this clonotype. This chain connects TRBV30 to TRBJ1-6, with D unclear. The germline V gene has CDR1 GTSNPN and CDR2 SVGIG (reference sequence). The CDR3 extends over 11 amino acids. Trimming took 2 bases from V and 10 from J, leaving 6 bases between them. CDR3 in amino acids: CAWSSPSPLHF. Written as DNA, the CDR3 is TGTGCCTGGAGTTCTCCATCACCCCTCCACTTT.

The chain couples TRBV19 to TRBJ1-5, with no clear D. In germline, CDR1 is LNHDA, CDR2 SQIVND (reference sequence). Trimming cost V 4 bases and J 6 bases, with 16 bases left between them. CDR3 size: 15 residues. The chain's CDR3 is CASSSPGSGIQPQHF. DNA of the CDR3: TGTGCCAGTAGTAGCCCCGGGAGTGGGATTCAGCCCCAGCATTTT.

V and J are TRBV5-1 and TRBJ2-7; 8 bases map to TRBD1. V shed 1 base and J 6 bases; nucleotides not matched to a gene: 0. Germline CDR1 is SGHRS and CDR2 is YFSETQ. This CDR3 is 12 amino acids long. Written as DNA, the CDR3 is TGCGCCAGCAGCTTGACAGGGGGCGAGCAGTACTTC. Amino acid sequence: CASSLTGGEQYF.

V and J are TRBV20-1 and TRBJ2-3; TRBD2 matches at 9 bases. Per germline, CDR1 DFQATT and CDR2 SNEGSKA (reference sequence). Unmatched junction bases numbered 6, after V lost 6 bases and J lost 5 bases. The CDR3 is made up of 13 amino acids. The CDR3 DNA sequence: TGCAGTGCGGCGCGGGAGGGGGAAGATACGCAGTATTTT. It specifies CSAAREGEDTQYF.

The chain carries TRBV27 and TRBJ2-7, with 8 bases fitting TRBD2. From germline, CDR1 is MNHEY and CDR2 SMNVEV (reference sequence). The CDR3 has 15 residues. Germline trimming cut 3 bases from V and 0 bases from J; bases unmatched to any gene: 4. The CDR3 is CASSLRGVSSYEQYF. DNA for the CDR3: TGTGCCAGCAGTTTGCGGGGGGTGAGCTCCTACGAGCAGTACTTC.

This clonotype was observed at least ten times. CDR3 nucleotide sequence: TGTGCCAGCAGCAAAGGGAACACCGGGGAGCTGTTTTTT. Its translation: CASSKGNTGELFF. The chain carries TRBV11-3 and TRBJ2-2; D call uncertain. Trimming cost V 5 bases and J 1 base, with 5 bases left between them. This CDR3 region has 13 residues. Germline assignment: CDR1 SGHNT and CDR2 YENEEA.

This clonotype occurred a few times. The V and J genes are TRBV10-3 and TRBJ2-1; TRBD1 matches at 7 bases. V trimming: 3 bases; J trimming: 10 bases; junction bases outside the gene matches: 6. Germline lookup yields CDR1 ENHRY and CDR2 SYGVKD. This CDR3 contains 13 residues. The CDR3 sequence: CAISDHGTEEQFF. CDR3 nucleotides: TGTGCCATCAGTGACCACGGGACAGAAGAGCAGTTCTTC.

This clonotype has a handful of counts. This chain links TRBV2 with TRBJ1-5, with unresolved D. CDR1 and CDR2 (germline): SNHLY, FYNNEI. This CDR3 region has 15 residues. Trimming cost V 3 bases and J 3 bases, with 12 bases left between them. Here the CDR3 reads CASSDDGSFNQPQHF. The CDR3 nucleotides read TGTGCCAGCAGTGACGACGGAAGCTTCAATCAGCCCCAGCATTTT.